This TCR beta chain was sequenced for a study of blood T cell repertoires in COVID-19. V was pared by 7 bases and J by 7 bases, with 8 bases of the junction left unmatched. This CDR3 comprises 13 residues. Germline loops: CDR1 ENHRY, CDR2 SYGVKD. The table came from immunoSEQ multiplex PCR; TCRdb's copy has only in-frame clones and leaves some out. The sample has about 130,000 clones, 80% to 90% seen once. The chain has TRBV10-3 and TRBJ2-7; 9 bases are shared with TRBD2. Material: peripheral blood. This sequence originates from a human donor in a cohort sampled during active COVID-19. The CDR3 is CAITGTSRAEQYF. CDR3 sequence (DNA): TGTGCCATCACCGGGACTAGCCGGGCGGAGCAGTACTTC.